The 17 T cell receptor beta chains reported below all come from one sample, sequenced in a study of cytomegalovirus exposure and HLA in healthy donors (dated 2017 in TCRdb). Receptor libraries were prepared by the immunoSEQ multiplex PCR assay. For the multiplex PCR, a mixture combining 60 forward primers for TCR Vbeta segments and 13 reverse primers for TCR Jbeta segments was used. TCRdb re-hosts the immuneACCESS table, in-frame sequences only. Its copies lack some clones; in the studies checked, an unresolved V gene accounts for under half of them, and the cause for the rest is not known. The sample table records under 150,000 clones; roughly 88% of these occur just once. The ten most abundant clones make up less than 3.5% of the sample. Material for sequencing was PBMCs. These receptors originate from a middle-aged man in good health and CMV-seronegative.

V and J are TRBV4-1 and TRBJ1-4; 8 bases fit TRBD1. Germline V gene lookup returns CDR1 MGHRA and CDR2 YSYEKL. The V gene end was trimmed by 5 bases and the J gene end by 7 bases; junction bases not matched to a gene: 9. This CDR3 has 15 amino acids. CDR3 sequence (DNA): TGCGCCAGCAGCTCGTACAGGGGGGTCGTTGAAAAACTGTTTTTT. It encodes CASSSYRGVVEKLFF.

The chain uses TRBV18 and TRBJ1-2, with TRBD1 identical over 12 bases. Per germline, CDR1 KGHSH and CDR2 LQKENI. J gave up 4 bases and V 5 bases, and 8 bases lay outside the gene matches. CDR3 size: 16 residues. CDR3 in DNA: TGTGCCAGCTCAGCGGGGGACAGGGGGCCTCGCTATGGCTACACCTTC. Translated: CASSAGDRGPRYGYTF.

The rearrangement joins TRBV5-4 to TRBJ2-1, with D uncertain. Trimming shortened V by 1 base and J by 6 bases, and 5 bases separated the two germline ends. Germline-derived CDR1 and CDR2 are SGHNT and YYREEE (reference sequence). There are 12 residues in the CDR3. This CDR3 reads CASSLRSNEQFF. The CDR3 DNA reads as TGTGCCAGCAGCTTGCGGAGCAATGAGCAGTTCTTC. Combining the CDR3 with reference TRBV5-4 and TRBJ2-1 gives the whole variable domain ETGVTQSPTHLIKTRGQQVTLRCSSQSGHNTVSWYQQALGQGPQFIFQYYREEENGRGNFPPRFSGLQFPNYSSELNVNALELDDSALYLCASSLRSNEQFFGPGTRLTVL.

The chain uses TRBV5-4 and TRBJ1-2, with a weak D call TRBD1 (6 bases). CDR1 SGHNT and CDR2 YYREEE come from the germline V gene (reference sequence). This CDR3 comprises 14 residues. V lost 4 bases and J 2 bases, leaving 12 bases between the germline ends. CDR3 loop: CASSPGQWNYGYTF. The CDR3 DNA reads as TGTGCCAGCAGCCCAGGACAGTGGAACTATGGCTACACCTTC.

The CDR3 bases are TGTGCCAGCAGCGGGGGGACTAGCGGGGTGGGCACAGATACGCAGTATTTT. As protein: CASSGGTSGVGTDTQYF. The gene calls are TRBV9 and TRBJ2-3, with 13 bases that match TRBD2. CDR3 length: 17 amino acids. Trimming took 3 bases from V and 1 from J; bases not matched to a gene: 5. Germline values: CDR1 SGDLS, CDR2 YYNGEE.

The CDR3 loop is CASSLDAGHGGGYTF. For the CDR3, the DNA is TGTGCCAGCAGCTTAGACGCAGGGCACGGAGGGGGCTACACCTTC. This chain connects TRBV7-9 to TRBJ1-2; weak D call: TRBD1 (5 bases). Germline CDR1 is SEHNR and CDR2 is FQNEAQ (reference sequence). V shed 1 base and J shed 8 bases, with 17 bases lying between them. The CDR3 runs to 15 residues.

The chain is built from TRBV6-1 and TRBJ2-5; tentative D call: TRBD1 (6 bases). The J call may be in error: the DNA end matches TRBJ2-7 better. The CDR3 loop spans 14 amino acids. Germline V lookup: CDR1 MNHNS, CDR2 SASEGT. Here the CDR3 reads CASSPTGSSYEQYF. Written as DNA, the CDR3 is TGTGCCAGCAGCCCAACAGGGAGCTCCTACGAGCAGTACTTC.

V usage is TRBV10-1 and J usage is TRBJ2-1; a possible D gene is TRBD2 (6 bases). Germline CDR1 WNHNN, CDR2 SYGVQD (reference sequence). V was shortened by 2 bases and J by 6 bases, with 11 bases between the two germline ends. The CDR3 is made up of 14 amino acids. The CDR3 DNA follows: TGCGCCAGCAGTGAGAGTTTGGGAGGCAATGAGCAGTTCTTC. Protein sequence: CASSESLGGNEQFF.

The count of this clone is one. V and J are TRBV7-6 and TRBJ1-5; 11 nucleotides agree with TRBD1. V shed 3 bases, J shed 0 bases, and the junction held 10 bases outside the gene matches. Germline CDR1 is SGHVS and CDR2 is FNYEAQ. The CDR3 has 19 amino acids. CDR3 amino acids: CASSLGPGTGGFSNQPQHF. The CDR3, as DNA: TGTGCCAGCAGCTTGGGGCCCGGGACAGGGGGTTTTAGCAATCAGCCCCAGCATTTT.

The chain links TRBV4-2 to TRBJ2-6, with 14 nucleotides matching TRBD2. J was trimmed by 2 bases and V by 11 bases; bases with no gene match: 14. Germline CDR1 LGHNA, CDR2 YNFKEQ. The CDR3 consists of 19 residues. The CDR3 loop is CASRRLGTSGGPGANVLTF. DNA of the CDR3: TGTGCCTCCCGGCGGCTGGGGACTAGCGGGGGTCCTGGGGCCAACGTCCTGACTTTC.

This chain connects TRBV25-1 to TRBJ2-7, with TRBD2 as a possible D gene (5 bases). V was clipped by 4 bases and J by 5 bases, with 9 bases between them. This CDR3 is built from 12 residues. The germline CDR1 and CDR2 sequences are MGHDK and SYGVNS. The CDR3 DNA is TGTGCCAGCAGTGGGTTGAGGGACGAGCAGTACTTC. Translated, it gives CASSGLRDEQYF.

V and J are TRBV9 and TRBJ1-2, with D possibly matching TRBD1 (6 bases). Germline CDR1 and CDR2: SGDLS and YYNGEE. V lost 3 bases to trimming and J lost 5 bases, with 8 bases between them. The CDR3 contains 12 residues. The CDR3 nucleotides read TGTGCCAGCAGCGCCGGACAGTATGGCTACACCTTC. The encoded protein is CASSAGQYGYTF.

This sequence joins TRBV25-1 and TRBJ1-1; no clear D gene. The CDR3 is 15 amino acids. V was shortened by 3 bases and J by 0 bases, with 11 bases between the two germline ends. CDR1 is MGHDK and CDR2 is SYGVNS in the germline V gene. The DNA of the CDR3 is TGTGCCAGCAGTGACCCGACAAGTCTGAACACTGAAGCTTTCTTT. Protein product: CASSDPTSLNTEAFF.

The chain carries TRBV29-1 and TRBJ2-5; 14 bases are a match to TRBD2. Germline trimming cut 3 bases from V and 2 bases from J; bases unmatched to any gene: 2. The germline gives CDR1 SQVTM, CDR2 ANQGSEA. CDR3 length: 15 amino acids. As DNA, the CDR3 is TGCAGCGTTGACGGACTAGCGGGGGGACAAGAGACCCAGTACTTC. Its protein product is CSVDGLAGGQETQYF.

The gene calls are TRBV2 and TRBJ2-1, with TRBD2 matching 7 bases. Germline V gives CDR1 SNHLY, CDR2 FYNNEI. The CDR3 spans 15 residues. The trim removed 2 bases at V and 9 bases at J, leaving 10 bases unmatched. CDR3 residues: CASSEKRTREGEQFF. CDR3 nucleotide sequence: TGTGCCAGCAGTGAAAAACGGACTAGGGAGGGTGAGCAGTTCTTC.

This sequence joins TRBV4-3 and TRBJ1-2; no reliable D call. The CDR3 runs 15 residues. Trimming shortened V by 4 bases and J by 8 bases, and 20 bases separated the two germline ends. From germline, CDR1 is LGHNA and CDR2 YSLEER. The CDR3 DNA follows: TGCGCCAGCAGCCCCACTTCCGAGGTTTTCTGGGGCTACACCTTC. Translating gives CASSPTSEVFWGYTF.

This clone was counted only a few times. The chain recombines TRBV9 with TRBJ1-6; 9 bases are shared with TRBD1. CDR1 is SGDLS and CDR2 is YYNGEE in the germline V gene. The V segment lost 0 bases and the J segment 7 bases; nucleotides outside the gene matches: 11. The CDR3 spans 18 residues. The CDR3 region is CASSVATWKQGANSPLHF. The CDR3 DNA sequence: TGTGCCAGCAGCGTAGCTACGTGGAAACAGGGGGCGAATTCACCCCTCCACTTT.